This is a list of T cell receptor beta chains from one sample in a study of blood T cell repertoires in COVID-19. The method was immunoSEQ multiplex PCR; TCRdb's version includes in-frame clones alone and lacks a portion of them. Among fewer than 400,000 clones listed, about 90% were seen once. Sequencing was carried out using PBMCs or T cells enriched from blood (not recorded which). All receptors derive from a woman in her twenties or thirties who had recovered from COVID-19. Both conserved end residues are part of each CDR3. Fields, in order: V gene, clone size, J gene, D gene, CDR3 protein, CDR3 DNA. D genes are given only for firm matches. Clone size appears in some rows only: once, few, many, or a class for an expanded clone.

>TRBV19|NA|TRBJ1-6|TRBD1
CATTGTADNSPLHF
TGTGCCACTACCGGGACAGCCGATAATTCACCCCTCCACTTT
>TRBV7-9|NA|TRBJ1-1|TRBD1
CASSHRQGRNTEAFF
TGTGCCAGCAGCCATCGACAGGGGCGGAACACTGAAGCTTTCTTT
>TRBV5-1|NA|TRBJ1-2|TRBD1
CASSLDRSNYGYTF
TGCGCCAGCAGCCTGGACAGGAGTAACTATGGCTACACCTTC
>TRBV3-1/TRBV3-2|NA|TRBJ1-6|TRBD1
CASSPDRGRYLFSPLHF
TGTGCCAGCAGCCCTGACAGGGGGCGATATCTGTTTTCACCCCTCCACTTT
>TRBV7-3|once|TRBJ2-3|TRBD2
CASRGGRALGDTQYF
TGTGCCAGCAGGGGCGGGAGGGCCTTGGGAGATACGCAGTATTTT
>TRBV4-2|NA|TRBJ2-3|NA
CASSQGPHPTDTQYF
TGTGCCAGCAGCCAAGGGCCCCACCCCACAGATACGCAGTATTTT
>TRBV28|once|TRBJ2-5|NA
CASSLRSTGLWETQYF
TGTGCCAGCAGTTTAAGAAGCACAGGGTTGTGGGAGACCCAGTACTTC
>TRBV10-3|NA|TRBJ2-7|NA
CAISESLIYEQYF
TGTGCCATCAGTGAGTCCCTAATCTACGAGCAGTACTTC
>TRBV7-6|NA|TRBJ2-1|NA
CASSAHIPESLNYNEQFF
TGTGCCAGCAGCGCCCATATTCCCGAAAGCCTTAACTACAATGAGCAGTTCTTC
>TRBV3-1/TRBV3-2|NA|TRBJ2-7|NA
CASSQRGLAYEQYF
TGTGCCAGCAGCCAGAGGGGACTGGCCTACGAGCAGTACTTC
>TRBV2|NA|TRBJ1-2|NA
CASSDTAYYGYTF
TGTGCCAGCAGTGACACTGCCTACTATGGCTACACCTTC